The rows below give T cell receptor beta chains drawn from one sample of a study of regulatory T cells in long-lasting Graves disease. TCRdb independently ran MiXCR on the multiplex PCR reads; one entry per CDR3 protein. The sample contains hundreds of thousands of distinct CDR3 sequences, approximately 15% of which appear only once. A further study also used this sample, focusing on T cells in Graves' hyperthyroidism and ophthalmopathy.

The sample consisted of peripheral blood mononuclear cells (PBMCs), taken at new diagnosis, from a patient treated with antithyroid drugs. The receptor set was obtained from a man aged 30-40 years with Graves disease. Each CDR3 is given with its conserved first and last residue. A D gene is named only where the DNA matches it firmly. Size is omitted from some rows. Given values are once, few, many or a class for expanded clones.

V: TRBV13
size: -
D: TRBD2
J: TRBJ2-2
CDR3: CASSSHGGSDAGELFF
DNA: TGTGCCAGCAGCTCCCATGGCGGGAGTGACGCCGGGGAGCTGTTTTTT

V: TRBV27
size: few
D: TRBD1
J: TRBJ1-6
CDR3: CASTLGQLNSPLHF
DNA: TGTGCCAGCACCCTGGGACAGCTTAATTCACCCCTCCACTTT

V: TRBV11-2
size: -
D: -
J: TRBJ2-1
CDR3: CASSALRGSYNEQFF
DNA: TGTGCCAGCAGCGCGCTACGCGGGTCGTACAATGAGCAGTTCTTC

V: TRBV19
size: few
D: TRBD2
J: TRBJ2-7
CDR3: CASRPRTSGLYEQYF
DNA: TGTGCCAGTAGACCCAGGACTAGCGGGCTGTACGAGCAGTACTTC

V: TRBV12-3/TRBV12-4
size: -
D: -
J: TRBJ2-7
CDR3: CASSPPGLLSDEQYF
DNA: TGTGCCAGCAGCCCTCCGGGACTCCTATCGGACGAGCAGTACTTC

V: TRBV29-1
size: many
D: -
J: TRBJ2-5
CDR3: CSVKQVGEETQYF
DNA: TGCAGCGTCAAGCAGGTGGGGGAAGAGACCCAGTACTTC

V: TRBV5-6
size: many
D: -
J: TRBJ1-2
CDR3: CASSLGDNYGYTF
DNA: TGTGCCAGCAGCTTGGGGGATAACTATGGCTACACCTTC

V: TRBV14
size: few
D: -
J: TRBJ2-1
CDR3: CASSAAYEQFF
DNA: TGTGCCAGCAGCGCAGCCTATGAGCAGTTCTTC

V: TRBV20-1
size: -
D: -
J: TRBJ1-5
CDR3: CSAILQGSNQPQHF
DNA: TGCAGTGCTATACTACAGGGTAGCAATCAGCCCCAGCATTTT

V: TRBV6-5
size: many
D: -
J: TRBJ2-7
CDR3: CASSYSRGGQTYEQYF
DNA: TGTGCCAGCAGTTACTCGAGGGGCGGGCAAACCTACGAGCAGTACTTC

V: TRBV20-1
size: many
D: -
J: TRBJ1-1
CDR3: CSARRDGTRAFF
DNA: TGCAGTGCTAGAAGGGACGGGACCAGGGCTTTCTTT

V: TRBV29-1
size: -
D: TRBD2
J: TRBJ2-3
CDR3: CSVEGGRAATDTQYF
DNA: TGCAGCGTTGAAGGTGGGAGGGCAGCCACAGATACGCAGTATTTT

V: TRBV28
size: many
D: -
J: TRBJ2-4
CDR3: CASSFEVAGTLAKNIQYF
DNA: TGTGCCAGCAGTTTTGAAGTGGCAGGAACGCTAGCCAAAAACATTCAGTACTTC

V: TRBV9
size: many
D: -
J: TRBJ2-1
CDR3: CASKPAETDNEQFF
DNA: TGTGCCAGCAAACCAGCGGAAACAGACAATGAGCAGTTCTTC

V: TRBV6-2/TRBV6-3
size: many
D: -
J: TRBJ2-3
CDR3: CASSYRGRRERHTDTQYF
DNA: TGTGCCAGCAGTTACCGGGGGCGGCGGGAGAGGCACACAGATACGCAGTATTTT

V: TRBV29-1
size: -
D: TRBD2
J: TRBJ2-1
CDR3: CSVLIAGGNEQFF
DNA: TGCAGCGTGCTTATAGCGGGAGGGAATGAGCAGTTCTTC

V: TRBV5-1
size: many
D: -
J: TRBJ2-7
CDR3: CASSSFTYEQYF
DNA: TGCGCCAGCAGCTCATTTACCTACGAGCAGTACTTC

V: TRBV5-4
size: many
D: TRBD1
J: TRBJ2-7
CDR3: CASRGQGFSYEQYF
DNA: TGTGCCAGCAGAGGACAGGGATTCTCCTACGAGCAGTACTTC

V: TRBV6-1
size: few
D: -
J: TRBJ2-1
CDR3: CASSDWGASSYNEQFF
DNA: TGTGCCAGCAGTGATTGGGGGGCTAGCTCCTACAATGAGCAGTTCTTC

V: TRBV9
size: -
D: TRBD1
J: TRBJ1-4
CDR3: CASSAGTGKLFF
DNA: TGTGCCAGCAGCGCAGGGACAGGGAAACTGTTTTTT

V: TRBV5-1
size: many
D: -
J: TRBJ1-5
CDR3: CASSLGGKGVSNQPQHF
DNA: TGCGCCAGCAGCCTGGGGGGAAAGGGAGTGAGCAATCAGCCCCAGCATTTT

V: TRBV28
size: -
D: -
J: TRBJ1-3
CDR3: CATKDLSGNTIYF
DNA: TGTGCCACCAAAGATTTATCTGGAAACACCATATATTTT

V: TRBV19
size: -
D: -
J: TRBJ2-5
CDR3: CASAGAKTQYF
DNA: TGTGCCAGCGCCGGGGCTAAGACCCAGTACTTC

V: TRBV6-2/TRBV6-3
size: many
D: -
J: TRBJ2-1
CDR3: CASSIRGPNEQFF
DNA: TGTGCCAGCAGTATCCGGGGCCCCAATGAGCAGTTCTTC

V: TRBV20-1
size: many
D: -
J: TRBJ2-7
CDR3: CSARDLEREYEQYF
DNA: TGCAGTGCTAGAGATCTCGAACGGGAGTACGAGCAGTACTTC

V: TRBV5-1
size: few
D: TRBD1
J: TRBJ1-1
CDR3: CASSLGVRQGPYTEAFF
DNA: TGTGCCAGCAGCTTGGGGGTAAGACAGGGGCCCTACACTGAAGCTTTCTTT

V: TRBV28
size: many
D: -
J: TRBJ1-1
CDR3: CASNYGFLDIEAFF
DNA: TGTGCCAGCAATTACGGGTTTTTAGACATTGAAGCTTTCTTT

V: TRBV20-1
size: few
D: -
J: TRBJ1-5
CDR3: CSARDYEGFQPQHF
DNA: TGCAGTGCTAGAGATTATGAGGGGTTTCAGCCCCAGCATTTT

V: TRBV25-1
size: -
D: TRBD1
J: TRBJ2-2
CDR3: CAGNRDSNTGELFF
DNA: TGTGCCGGCAACCGGGACAGTAACACCGGGGAGCTGTTTTTT

V: TRBV5-1
size: few
D: TRBD1
J: TRBJ2-2
CDR3: CASSLGTGSHGELFF
DNA: TGCGCCAGCAGCTTAGGGACAGGGTCGCACGGGGAGCTGTTTTTT

V: TRBV5-1
size: few
D: -
J: TRBJ2-7
CDR3: CASSLVAYRLSEQYF
DNA: TGCGCCAGCAGCTTGGTTGCGTACAGACTCTCCGAGCAGTACTTC

V: TRBV27
size: few
D: -
J: TRBJ1-2
CDR3: CASSLKGPYGYTF
DNA: TGTGCCAGCAGTTTAAAGGGGCCCTATGGCTACACCTTC

V: TRBV20-1
size: many
D: -
J: TRBJ2-7
CDR3: CSASPALSYEQYF
DNA: TGCAGTGCTAGCCCCGCGCTCTCCTACGAGCAGTACTTC

V: TRBV12-5
size: many
D: TRBD2
J: TRBJ2-7
CDR3: CASGPPLKAGGRYEQYF
DNA: TGTGCTAGTGGTCCCCCATTAAAAGCGGGAGGGAGGTACGAGCAGTACTTC

V: TRBV9
size: -
D: -
J: TRBJ1-3
CDR3: CASSVMTEISGNTIYF
DNA: TGTGCCAGCAGCGTTATGACAGAGATCTCTGGAAACACCATATATTTT

V: TRBV7-9
size: -
D: -
J: TRBJ2-2
CDR3: CASSLLGAGELFF
DNA: TGTGCCAGCAGCTTATTAGGTGCTGGGGAGCTGTTTTTT

V: TRBV19
size: -
D: -
J: TRBJ2-2
CDR3: CASSIPQRGGELFF
DNA: TGTGCCAGTAGTATCCCCCAGAGGGGCGGGGAGCTGTTTTTT

V: TRBV7-2
size: many
D: TRBD2
J: TRBJ2-2
CDR3: CASSRPPGLTTGELFF
DNA: TGTGCCAGCAGCCGCCCGCCGGGACTAACCACCGGGGAGCTGTTTTTT

V: TRBV27
size: many
D: TRBD2
J: TRBJ2-3
CDR3: CASTEGFVAGADTQYF
DNA: TGTGCCAGCACCGAGGGGTTCGTAGCGGGAGCCGATACGCAGTATTTT

V: TRBV20-1
size: many
D: TRBD1
J: TRBJ1-4
CDR3: CSARVQGNEKLFF
DNA: TGCAGTGCTAGAGTACAGGGGAATGAAAAACTGTTTTTT

V: TRBV20-1
size: many
D: TRBD2
J: TRBJ2-3
CDR3: CSAKPSGIKFTDTQYF
DNA: TGCAGTGCTAAGCCTAGCGGCATAAAGTTCACAGATACGCAGTATTTT

V: TRBV28
size: -
D: TRBD1
J: TRBJ1-3
CDR3: CASSPTGQAYGNTIYF
DNA: TGTGCCAGCAGTCCAACGGGACAGGCCTATGGAAACACCATATATTTT

V: TRBV30
size: many
D: -
J: TRBJ2-1
CDR3: CAWSAWTGHNEQFF
DNA: TGTGCCTGGAGTGCTTGGACGGGCCACAATGAGCAGTTCTTC

V: TRBV12-3/TRBV12-4
size: many
D: -
J: TRBJ1-1
CDR3: CASSLVGLTEAFF
DNA: TGTGCCAGCAGTTTGGTGGGTTTGACTGAAGCTTTCTTT

V: TRBV20-1
size: -
D: -
J: TRBJ2-5
CDR3: CSAREGGARETQYF
DNA: TGCAGTGCTAGAGAGGGTGGGGCTAGGGAGACCCAGTACTTC

V: TRBV7-3
size: -
D: TRBD1
J: TRBJ1-2
CDR3: CASSSTDPWTGGYGYTF
DNA: TGTGCCAGCAGCTCGACTGACCCCTGGACAGGCGGCTATGGCTACACCTTC

V: TRBV12-3/TRBV12-4
size: many
D: TRBD2
J: TRBJ2-1
CDR3: CASSDSGGSSYNEQFF
DNA: TGTGCCAGCAGTGATAGCGGGGGGAGCTCCTACAATGAGCAGTTCTTC

V: TRBV7-9
size: many
D: -
J: TRBJ2-1
CDR3: CASSGDKLEQFF
DNA: TGTGCCAGCAGCGGGGACAAATTGGAGCAGTTCTTC

V: TRBV6-1
size: -
D: -
J: TRBJ2-3
CDR3: CASIYISHSTQNTQYF
DNA: TGTGCCAGCATATATATTTCCCACTCCACACAGAATACGCAGTATTTT

V: TRBV6-1
size: few
D: -
J: TRBJ2-7
CDR3: CATLTPEGPEQYF
DNA: TGTGCCACCCTCACCCCGGAAGGGCCCGAGCAGTACTTC

V: TRBV20-1
size: many
D: -
J: TRBJ1-1
CDR3: CSARKSSF
DNA: TGCAGTGCTAGGAAGAGCAGTTTT

V: TRBV19
size: many
D: -
J: TRBJ2-2
CDR3: CASTGRGSNTGELFF
DNA: TGTGCCAGTACGGGGAGGGGGTCGAACACCGGGGAGCTGTTTTTT

V: TRBV27
size: -
D: TRBD2
J: TRBJ2-1
CDR3: CASIDGTRVHNEQFF
DNA: TGTGCCAGCATCGACGGGACTAGGGTTCACAATGAGCAGTTCTTC

V: TRBV11-3
size: many
D: -
J: TRBJ2-5
CDR3: CASSPSRAQETQYF
DNA: TGTGCCAGCAGCCCGTCCCGGGCTCAAGAGACCCAGTACTTC

V: TRBV12-3/TRBV12-4
size: many
D: -
J: TRBJ2-1
CDR3: CASSLSLQVTNNEQFF
DNA: TGTGCCAGCAGTTTAAGTCTGCAGGTTACCAACAATGAGCAGTTCTTC

V: TRBV2
size: many
D: -
J: TRBJ1-4
CDR3: CASLRRLATNEKLFF
DNA: TGTGCCAGCTTGAGAAGGCTTGCAACTAATGAAAAACTGTTTTTT

V: TRBV11-2
size: many
D: TRBD2
J: TRBJ2-3
CDR3: CASRDRSGRRTDTQYF
DNA: TGTGCCAGCAGGGACCGTAGCGGGAGGAGAACAGATACGCAGTATTTT

V: TRBV18
size: few
D: TRBD1
J: TRBJ1-2
CDR3: CASSPRDRGHYGYTF
DNA: TGTGCCAGCTCACCAAGGGACAGGGGGCACTATGGCTACACCTTC

V: TRBV7-9
size: -
D: TRBD2
J: TRBJ2-1
CDR3: CASRSTSGVIPLYNEQFF
DNA: TGTGCCAGCAGATCGACTAGCGGGGTAATCCCGCTCTACAATGAGCAGTTCTTC

V: TRBV11-2
size: many
D: -
J: TRBJ1-1
CDR3: CASSSNLNTEAFF
DNA: TGTGCCAGCAGCTCTAACCTGAACACTGAAGCTTTCTTT